The 10 T cell receptor beta chains below all came from one sample that was sequenced in a study of T cell responses to AZD1222 COVID-19 vaccine. Using immunoSEQ multiplex PCR, the repertoire was profiled, and TCRdb retains in-frame clones only, with some absent. The sample lists some 130,000 clones; 93% were seen once. The sequences come from peripheral blood, collected on day 0 of AZD1222 vaccination. All receptors come from an adult in good health.

About this clone itself: Other DNA sequences in the same sample also yield this CDR3. V and J are TRBV19 and TRBJ2-1, with D unresolved. Germline V lookup: CDR1 LNHDA, CDR2 SQIVND (reference sequence). V lost 6 bases to trimming and J lost 1 base, with 7 bases between them. This CDR3 has 13 residues. The CDR3 reads CASSESSYNEQFF. CDR3 DNA: TGTGCCAGTAGCGAGTCGTCCTACAATGAGCAGTTCTTC.

This sequence joins TRBV11-3 and TRBJ2-2; D may be TRBD1 or TRBD2 (5 bases each). V was clipped by 1 base and J by 6 bases, with 6 bases between them. This CDR3 spans 13 amino acids. In germline, CDR1 is SGHNT, CDR2 YENEEA. In DNA form, the CDR3 reads TGTGCCAGCAGCTTAGTGGGGGCCGGGGAGCTGTTTTTT. Its translation: CASSLVGAGELFF.

The chain is built from TRBV7-8 and TRBJ1-2; D unresolved. The V and J ends lost 3 bases and 4 bases respectively, with 9 bases between them. The CDR3 has 13 amino acids. Germline V gives CDR1 SGHVS, CDR2 FQNEAQ. CDR3 coding DNA: TGTGCCAGCAGCTTCGGGGAGGGCTATGGCTACACCTTC. It translates to CASSFGEGYGYTF.

This chain connects TRBV27 to TRBJ1-1; D call uncertain. The V gene lost 1 base and the J gene lost 3 bases, with 6 bases spanning the gap. Per the germline V gene, CDR1 is MNHEY and CDR2 is SMNVEV (reference sequence). CDR3 length: 13 amino acids. The CDR3 region is CASSLFGYTEAFF. DNA for the CDR3: TGTGCCAGCAGTTTATTCGGATACACTGAAGCTTTCTTT.

As for this clone: This sample includes further DNA sequences coding for the same CDR3. This chain joins TRBV29-1 and TRBJ1-2; D is unclear. The CDR3 contains 11 residues. V was clipped by 1 base and J by 5 bases, with 5 bases between them. CDR1 is SQVTM, CDR2 ANQGSEA, per germline. The CDR3 coding sequence is TGCAGCGTTGAAGTGGGTTATGGCTACACCTTC. This translates into CSVEVGYGYTF.

The chain recombines TRBV5-1 with TRBJ2-5; D may correspond to TRBD1 or TRBD2 (6 bases each). Germline V gene data show CDR1 as SGHRS and CDR2 as YFSETQ. Trimming left V 0 bases short and J 5 bases short, with 11 bases between. The length of the CDR3 is 14 residues. The CDR3 bases are TGCGCCAGCAGCTTGGACAGGGCGGGGGAGACCCAGTACTTC. Protein sequence: CASSLDRAGETQYF.

V is TRBV11-3 and J is TRBJ2-3, with TRBD1 as a possible D gene (5 bases). The CDR3 contains 12 residues. The V and J ends lost 4 bases and 5 bases respectively, with 7 bases between them. CDR1 and CDR2 (germline): SGHNT, YENEEA. The CDR3 loop is CASSSTGDTQYF. CDR3 coding DNA: TGTGCCAGCAGCTCCACAGGAGATACGCAGTATTTT.

The V gene is TRBV5-1, the J gene TRBJ2-2, with D possibly TRBD2 on 6 matching bases. Germline lookup yields CDR1 SGHRS and CDR2 YFSETQ. This CDR3 comprises 16 residues. Trimming removed 3 bases at V and 4 bases at J, with 16 bases between. This CDR3 reads CASSSLSAGLTGELFF. The CDR3, as DNA: TGCGCCAGCAGCTCCCTATCGGCGGGACTCACCGGGGAGCTGTTTTTT.

The chain employs TRBV13 and TRBJ2-7; no reliable D call. The CDR3 spans 15 residues. The V gene lost 1 base and the J gene lost 6 bases, with 16 bases spanning the gap. Germline lookup yields CDR1 PRHDT and CDR2 FYEKMQ (reference sequence). The chain's CDR3 is CASSLDDPGPSEQYF. The CDR3, as DNA: TGTGCCAGCAGCTTAGATGACCCTGGGCCCTCCGAGCAGTACTTC.

V gene TRBV7-9 combines with J gene TRBJ1-1; no clear D. Germline CDR1 reads SEHNR; CDR2 reads FQNEAQ (reference sequence). The germline V and J ends were trimmed by 4 bases and 1 base, with 13 bases remaining between them. This CDR3 contains 15 residues. The CDR3 DNA follows: TGTGCCAGCAGCTCCACCCGAGGGCAGAACACTGAAGCTTTCTTT. Amino acid sequence: CASSSTRGQNTEAFF.